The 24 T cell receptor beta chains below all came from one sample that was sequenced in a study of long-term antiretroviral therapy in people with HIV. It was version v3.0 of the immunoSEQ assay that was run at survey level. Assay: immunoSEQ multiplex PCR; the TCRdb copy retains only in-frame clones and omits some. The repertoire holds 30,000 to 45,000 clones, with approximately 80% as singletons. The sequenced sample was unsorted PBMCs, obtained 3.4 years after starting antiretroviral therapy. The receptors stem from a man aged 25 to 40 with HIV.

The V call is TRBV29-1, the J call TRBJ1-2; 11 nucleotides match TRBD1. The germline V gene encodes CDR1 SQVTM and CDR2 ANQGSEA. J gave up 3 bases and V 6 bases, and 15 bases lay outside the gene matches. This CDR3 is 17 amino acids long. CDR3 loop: CSVLNPGQGGRYYGYTF. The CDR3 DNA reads TGCAGCGTGCTCAACCCGGGACAGGGGGGTAGATACTATGGCTACACCTTC. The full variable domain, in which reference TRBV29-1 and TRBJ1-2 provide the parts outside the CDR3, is SAVISQKPSRDICQRGTSLTIQCQVDSQVTMMFWYRQQPGQSLTLIATANQGSEATYESGFVIDKFPISRPNLTFSTLTVSNMSPEDSSIYLCSVLNPGQGGRYYGYTFGSGTRLTVV.

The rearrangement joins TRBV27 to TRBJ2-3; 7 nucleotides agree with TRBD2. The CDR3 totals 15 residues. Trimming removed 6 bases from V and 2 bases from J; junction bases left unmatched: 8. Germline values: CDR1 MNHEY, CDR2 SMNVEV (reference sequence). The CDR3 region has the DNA TGTGCCAGCAGATCCCACACTAGCGCCACAGATACGCAGTATTTT. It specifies CASRSHTSATDTQYF.

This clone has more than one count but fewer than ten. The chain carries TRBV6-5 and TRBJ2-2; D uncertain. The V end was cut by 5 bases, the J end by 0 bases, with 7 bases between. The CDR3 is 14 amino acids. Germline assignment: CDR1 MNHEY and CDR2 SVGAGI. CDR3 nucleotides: TGTGCCAGCAGTCCCCGTGCGAACACCGGGGAGCTGTTTTTT. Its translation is CASSPRANTGELFF.

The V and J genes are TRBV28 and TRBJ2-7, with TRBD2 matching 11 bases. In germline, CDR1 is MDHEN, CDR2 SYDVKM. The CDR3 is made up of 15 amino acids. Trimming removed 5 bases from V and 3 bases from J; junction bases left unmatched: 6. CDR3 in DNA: TGTGCCAGCAGTGGCCGGACTAGCGGGCTCTACGAGCAGTACTTC. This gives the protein CASSGRTSGLYEQYF.

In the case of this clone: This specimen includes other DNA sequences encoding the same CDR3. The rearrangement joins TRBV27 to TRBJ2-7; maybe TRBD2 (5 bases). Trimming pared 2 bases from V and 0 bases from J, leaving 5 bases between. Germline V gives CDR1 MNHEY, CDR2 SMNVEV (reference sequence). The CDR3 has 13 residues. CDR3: CASSLGLSYEQYF. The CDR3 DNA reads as TGTGCCAGCAGTTTAGGACTCTCCTACGAGCAGTACTTC.

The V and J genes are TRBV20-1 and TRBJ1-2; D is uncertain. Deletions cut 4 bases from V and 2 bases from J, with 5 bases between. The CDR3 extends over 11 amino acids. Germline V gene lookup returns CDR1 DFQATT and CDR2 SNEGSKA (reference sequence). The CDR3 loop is CSANGNYGYTF. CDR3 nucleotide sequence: TGCAGTGCTAATGGAAACTATGGCTACACCTTC.

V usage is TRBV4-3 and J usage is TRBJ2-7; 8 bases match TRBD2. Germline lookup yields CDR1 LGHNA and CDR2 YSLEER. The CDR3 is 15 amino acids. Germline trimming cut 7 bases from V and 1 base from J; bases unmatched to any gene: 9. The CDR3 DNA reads TGCGCCAGCATCGGGGGACTAGGAAGGTCCTACGAGCAGTACTTC. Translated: CASIGGLGRSYEQYF.

The DNA for the CDR3 is TGTGCCAGCAGCGTAGGAGGGCGAAACACTGAAGCTTTCTTT. This gives the protein CASSVGGRNTEAFF. This sequence joins TRBV9 and TRBJ1-1, with D unresolved. The CDR3 contains 14 residues. Per the germline V gene, CDR1 is SGDLS and CDR2 is YYNGEE. V lost 0 bases, J lost 2 bases, and 8 bases lay in between. Full variable domain (remainder filled in from reference TRBV9 and TRBJ1-1): DSGVTQTPKHLITATGQRVTLRCSPRSGDLSVYWYQQSLDQGLQFLIQYYNGEERAKGNILERFSAQQFPDLHSELNLSSLELGDSALYFCASSVGGRNTEAFFGQGTRLTVV.

As DNA, the CDR3 is TGCAGTGCCGGGGTCGGGTACGAGCAGTACTTC. This translates into CSAGVGYEQYF. The chain couples TRBV20-1 to TRBJ2-7; D is possibly TRBD2 (5 bases). Germline CDR1 and CDR2: DFQATT and SNEGSKA (reference sequence). The V and J ends lost 6 bases and 4 bases respectively, with 10 bases between them. This CDR3 comprises 11 residues.

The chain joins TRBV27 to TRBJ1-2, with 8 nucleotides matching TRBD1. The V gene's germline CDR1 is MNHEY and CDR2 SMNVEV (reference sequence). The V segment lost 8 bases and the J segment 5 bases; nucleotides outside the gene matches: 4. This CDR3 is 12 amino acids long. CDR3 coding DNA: TGTGCCAGCGCGACAGGGGAATATGGCTACACCTTC. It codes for CASATGEYGYTF.

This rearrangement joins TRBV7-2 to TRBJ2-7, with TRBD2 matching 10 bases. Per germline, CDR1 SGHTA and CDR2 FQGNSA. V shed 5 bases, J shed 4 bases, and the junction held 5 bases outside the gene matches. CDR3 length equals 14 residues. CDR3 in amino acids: CASSQTSGPYEQYF. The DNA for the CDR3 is TGTGCCAGCAGCCAGACTAGCGGGCCGTACGAGCAGTACTTC.

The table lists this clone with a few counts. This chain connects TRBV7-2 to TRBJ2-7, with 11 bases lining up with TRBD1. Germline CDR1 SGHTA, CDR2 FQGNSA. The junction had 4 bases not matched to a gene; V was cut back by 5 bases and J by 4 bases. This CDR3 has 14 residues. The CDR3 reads CASSRTGGGYEQYF. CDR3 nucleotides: TGTGCCAGCAGCAGGACAGGGGGCGGGTACGAGCAGTACTTC.

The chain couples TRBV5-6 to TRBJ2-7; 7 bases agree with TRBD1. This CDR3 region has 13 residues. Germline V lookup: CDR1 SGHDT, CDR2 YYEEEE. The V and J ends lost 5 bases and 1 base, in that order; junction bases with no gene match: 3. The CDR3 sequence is CASRDRRSYEQYF. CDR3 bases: TGTGCCAGCAGGGACAGGAGATCCTACGAGCAGTACTTC.

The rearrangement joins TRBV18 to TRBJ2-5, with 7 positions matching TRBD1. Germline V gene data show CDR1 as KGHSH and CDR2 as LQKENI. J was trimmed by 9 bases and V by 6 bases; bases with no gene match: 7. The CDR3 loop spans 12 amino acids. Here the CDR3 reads CASSTGSLAQYF. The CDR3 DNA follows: TGTGCCAGCTCGACAGGGTCCTTAGCCCAGTACTTC.

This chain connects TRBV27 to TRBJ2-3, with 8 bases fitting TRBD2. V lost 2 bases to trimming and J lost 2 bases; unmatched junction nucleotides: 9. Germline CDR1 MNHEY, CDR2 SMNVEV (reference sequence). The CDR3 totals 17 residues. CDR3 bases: TGTGCCAGCAGTTTACCCAGCCCTAGCGGGTACACAGATACGCAGTATTTT. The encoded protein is CASSLPSPSGYTDTQYF.

The CDR3 DNA reads TGCGCCAGCAGCCAAATAGATACTAGCGGGATGTTCTTC. Residues: CASSQIDTSGMFF. This rearrangement joins TRBV4-3 to TRBJ2-1, with 10 bases lining up with TRBD2. CDR3 length: 13 residues. The trim removed 2 bases at V and 15 bases at J, leaving 7 bases unmatched. Germline V CDR1 and CDR2: LGHNA, YSLEER.

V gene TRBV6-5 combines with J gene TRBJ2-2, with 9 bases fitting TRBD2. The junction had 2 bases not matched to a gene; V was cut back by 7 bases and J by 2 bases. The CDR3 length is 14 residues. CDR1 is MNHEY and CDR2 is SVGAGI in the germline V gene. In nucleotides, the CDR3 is TGTGCCAGCAAAGCGGGAGGCAACACCGGGGAGCTGTTTTTT. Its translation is CASKAGGNTGELFF.

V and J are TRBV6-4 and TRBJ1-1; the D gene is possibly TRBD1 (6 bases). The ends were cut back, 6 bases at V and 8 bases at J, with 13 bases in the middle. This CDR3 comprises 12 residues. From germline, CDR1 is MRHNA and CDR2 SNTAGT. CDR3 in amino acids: CASRGHTGEAFF. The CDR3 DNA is TGTGCCAGCAGAGGACACACAGGGGAAGCTTTCTTT.

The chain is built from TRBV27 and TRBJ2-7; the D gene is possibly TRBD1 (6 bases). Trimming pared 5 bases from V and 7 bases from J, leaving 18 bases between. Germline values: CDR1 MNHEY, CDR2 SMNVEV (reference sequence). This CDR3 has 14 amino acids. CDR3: CASSPLGGTGEQYF. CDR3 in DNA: TGTGCCAGCAGTCCGTTAGGGGGTACAGGGGAGCAGTACTTC.

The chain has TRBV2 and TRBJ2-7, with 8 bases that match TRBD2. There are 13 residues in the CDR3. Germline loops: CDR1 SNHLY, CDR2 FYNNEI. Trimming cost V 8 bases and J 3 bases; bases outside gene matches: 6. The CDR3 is CASGASGFYEQYF. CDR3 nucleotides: TGTGCCAGCGGGGCTAGCGGGTTCTACGAGCAGTACTTC.

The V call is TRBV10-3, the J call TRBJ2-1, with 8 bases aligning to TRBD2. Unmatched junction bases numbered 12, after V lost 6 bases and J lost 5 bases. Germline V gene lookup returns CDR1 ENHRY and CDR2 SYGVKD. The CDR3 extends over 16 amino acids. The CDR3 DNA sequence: TGTGCCATCAGCGAGGCCGTACTAGCGGCAAACAATGAGCAGTTCTTC. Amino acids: CAISEAVLAANNEQFF.

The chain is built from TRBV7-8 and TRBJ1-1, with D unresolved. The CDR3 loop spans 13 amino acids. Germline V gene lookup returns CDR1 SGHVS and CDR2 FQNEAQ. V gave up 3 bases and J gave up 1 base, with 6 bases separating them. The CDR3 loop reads CASSFGGNTEAFF. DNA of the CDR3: TGTGCCAGCAGCTTTGGAGGGAACACTGAAGCTTTCTTT.

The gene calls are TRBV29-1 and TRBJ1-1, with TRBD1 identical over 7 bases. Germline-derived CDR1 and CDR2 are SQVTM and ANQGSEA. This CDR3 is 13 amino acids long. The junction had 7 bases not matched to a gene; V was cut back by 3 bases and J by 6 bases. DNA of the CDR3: TGCAGCGTTGAGGGGCAGGGGGACGCTGAAGCTTTCTTT. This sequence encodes CSVEGQGDAEAFF.

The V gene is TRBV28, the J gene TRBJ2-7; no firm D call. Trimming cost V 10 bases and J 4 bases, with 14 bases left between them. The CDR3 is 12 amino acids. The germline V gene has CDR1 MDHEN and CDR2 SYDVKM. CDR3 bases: TGTGCCACCTTCAGGAATACGTACGAGCAGTACTTC. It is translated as CATFRNTYEQYF.